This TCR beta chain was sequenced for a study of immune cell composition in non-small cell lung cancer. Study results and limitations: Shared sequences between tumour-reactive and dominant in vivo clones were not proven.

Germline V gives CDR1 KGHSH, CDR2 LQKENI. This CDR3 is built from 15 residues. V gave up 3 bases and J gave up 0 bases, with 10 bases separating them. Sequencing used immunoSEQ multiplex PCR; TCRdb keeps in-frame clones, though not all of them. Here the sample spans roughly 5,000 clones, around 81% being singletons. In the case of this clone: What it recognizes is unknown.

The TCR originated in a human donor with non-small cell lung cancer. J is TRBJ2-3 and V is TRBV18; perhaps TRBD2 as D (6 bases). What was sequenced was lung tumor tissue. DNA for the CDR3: TGTGCCAGCTCACCCGGGGGACCAAGCACAGATACGCAGTATTTT. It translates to CASSPGGPSTDTQYF.